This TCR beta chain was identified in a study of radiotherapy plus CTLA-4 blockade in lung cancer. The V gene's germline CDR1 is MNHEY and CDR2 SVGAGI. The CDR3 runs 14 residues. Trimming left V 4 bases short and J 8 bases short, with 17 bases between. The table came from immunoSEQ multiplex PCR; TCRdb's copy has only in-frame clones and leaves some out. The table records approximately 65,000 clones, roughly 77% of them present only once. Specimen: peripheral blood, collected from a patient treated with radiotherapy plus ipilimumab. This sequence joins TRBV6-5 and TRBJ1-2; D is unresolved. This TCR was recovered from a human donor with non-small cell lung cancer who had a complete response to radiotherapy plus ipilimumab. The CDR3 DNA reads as TGTGCCAGCAGTTCGAAGACTGCCTCGGGGGGCTACACCTTC. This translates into CASSSKTASGGYTF.